These 32 T cell receptor beta chains were all obtained from the same sample, sequenced in a study of response to subunit inactivated influenza vaccine. TCRdb re-analysed the RT-PCR reads in MiXCR, keeping a single row per CDR3 protein. The table includes 560,000 or so distinct CDR3 sequences, 7.5% to 8.5% detected once. This specimen was PBMCs from blood, taken roughly 24 months after vaccination. These receptors came from a man between 50 and 75 years old who received an inactivated influenza vaccine.

The rearrangement joins TRBV27 to TRBJ2-1, with 8 nucleotides matching TRBD2. Looked up from germline, CDR1 is MNHEY and CDR2 is SMNVEV (reference sequence). This CDR3 spans 15 amino acids. V gave up 6 bases and J gave up 3 bases; unmatched junction bases: 7. Written as DNA, the CDR3 is TGTGCCAGCAGCTTCTCCAGCGGGGGCTACAATGAGCAGTTCTTC. Translating it yields CASSFSSGGYNEQFF.

This clonotype was observed many times. V gene TRBV9 combines with J gene TRBJ2-2; D call uncertain. Trimming left V 3 bases short and J 4 bases short, with 7 bases between. The CDR3 has 13 amino acids. In germline, CDR1 is SGDLS, CDR2 YYNGEE. In DNA, the CDR3 is TGTGCCAGCAGCGCCAGCCTCACCGGGGAGCTGTTTTTT. It yields the protein CASSASLTGELFF.

The table lists this clonotype with a few counts. V is TRBV4-3 and J is TRBJ2-1, with a tentative D call TRBD2 (7 bases). The germline V gene encodes CDR1 LGHNA and CDR2 YSLEER. This CDR3 has 16 residues. Trimming removed 0 bases from V and 5 bases from J, with 14 bases in between. CDR3 DNA sequence: TGCGCCAGCAGCCAAGATTACCGGGGGGCTAACAATGAGCAGTTCTTC. It encodes CASSQDYRGANNEQFF.

This clonotype was recorded a few times. The V and J genes are TRBV5-1 and TRBJ1-2; D unresolved. This CDR3 is built from 17 residues. V was trimmed by 4 bases and J by 4 bases, leaving 23 bases between them. The germline CDR1 and CDR2 sequences are SGHRS and YFSETQ. CDR3 sequence (DNA): TGCGCCAGCAGCCCCTGGGGTGCCAGCCAACACACCTATGGCTACACCTTC. Translation gives CASSPWGASQHTYGYTF.

This clonotype was seen at least ten times. The chain has TRBV6-1 and TRBJ2-3, with D possibly being TRBD1 or TRBD2 (5 bases each). In germline, CDR1 is MNHNS, CDR2 SASEGT. CDR3 length equals 15 residues. V was pared by 6 bases and J by 0 bases, with 13 bases between. DNA for the CDR3: TGTGCCAGCAGCCGGGGACGCTTTAGCACAGATACGCAGTATTTT. Residues: CASSRGRFSTDTQYF.

This clonotype was observed a few times. The V and J genes are TRBV11-1 and TRBJ2-3, with 14 nucleotides matching TRBD2. The CDR3 contains 20 residues. Germline V CDR1 and CDR2: SGHAT, FQDESV (reference sequence). With V trimmed by 2 bases and J by 0 bases, 10 bases remained unmatched. CDR3 amino acids: CASSLPWGTSGGFSTDTQYF. As DNA, the CDR3 is TGTGCCAGCAGCTTACCTTGGGGGACTAGCGGGGGTTTTAGCACAGATACGCAGTATTTT.

This clonotype was found many times. The genes are TRBV6-5 and TRBJ2-7, with 10 positions matching TRBD2. Germline V CDR1 and CDR2: MNHEY, SVGAGI. V was clipped by 1 base and J by 3 bases; unmatched bases: 6. The CDR3 has 16 amino acids. In DNA form, the CDR3 reads TGTGCCAGCAGTTACTTAGCGGGGGGCCTAGTCTACGAGCAGTACTTC. Residues: CASSYLAGGLVYEQYF.

The rearrangement joins TRBV9 to TRBJ2-7; 13 bases align to TRBD2. The V gene end was trimmed by 4 bases and the J gene end by 5 bases; junction bases not matched to a gene: 6. Germline V gives CDR1 SGDLS, CDR2 YYNGEE. This CDR3 has 15 residues. In nucleotides, the CDR3 is TGTGCCAGCAGCAAGGGACTAGCGGGGTTCAACGAGCAGTACTTC. Its protein product is CASSKGLAGFNEQYF.

This clonotype was detected only a few times. The genes are TRBV12-3 or TRBV12-4 and TRBJ1-2; D uncertain. V was clipped by 6 bases and J by 3 bases, with 11 bases between them. CDR3 size: 13 residues. The CDR3 protein is CASSSSPDYGYTF. Written as DNA, the CDR3 is TGTGCCAGCAGCTCCTCTCCAGACTATGGCTACACCTTC.

The chain carries TRBV28 and TRBJ2-2; no clear D gene. The germline V and J ends were trimmed by 7 bases and 8 bases, with 11 bases remaining between them. Germline CDR1 is MDHEN and CDR2 is SYDVKM. The CDR3 contains 12 residues. In DNA, the CDR3 is TGTGCCAGCATTTCACATAGTGGGGAGCTGTTTTTT. The encoded protein is CASISHSGELFF.

There are a few counts of this clonotype. The chain couples TRBV12-3 or TRBV12-4 to TRBJ2-4; 8 bases fit TRBD2. The CDR3 sequence is 15 residues long. V was clipped by 2 bases and J by 6 bases; unmatched bases: 6. For the CDR3, the DNA is TGTGCCAGCAGTTTAATCAGCGGGGGAGGAAACATTCAGTACTTC. It yields the protein CASSLISGGGNIQYF.

There are many counts of this clonotype. The gene calls are TRBV6-2 or TRBV6-3 and TRBJ2-1; no clear D. The CDR3 runs 13 residues. In germline, CDR1 is MNHEY, CDR2 SVGEGT. V lost 0 bases, J lost 6 bases, and 6 bases lay in between. Written as DNA, the CDR3 is TGTGCCAGCAGTTACTCGAGACGCAATGAGCAGTTCTTC. Protein: CASSYSRRNEQFF.

The V gene is TRBV4-2, the J gene TRBJ1-5; 8 bases are shared with TRBD1. This CDR3 has 16 residues. The germline CDR1 and CDR2 sequences are LGHNA and YNFKEQ. V lost 0 bases and J lost 4; bases outside the gene matches: 5. Here the CDR3 reads CASSQEGTGLNQPQHF. The CDR3, as DNA: TGTGCCAGCAGCCAAGAGGGGACAGGATTAAATCAGCCCCAGCATTTT.

The chain uses TRBV29-1 and TRBJ1-4; no definite D call. The germline V gene encodes CDR1 SQVTM and CDR2 ANQGSEA. V lost 7 bases and J lost 3, with 12 bases in between. The CDR3 has 13 amino acids. The CDR3 nucleotides read TGCAGCGCGAGTCCCCCGTCTAATGAAAAACTGTTTTTT. Translating gives CSASPPSNEKLFF.

This clonotype was seen repeatedly, ten times or more. CDR3 sequence (DNA): TGCGCCAGCAGTGAGTCTTTGGGAGGGACAGATACGCAGTATTTT. Translating gives CASSESLGGTDTQYF. J is TRBJ2-3 and V is TRBV10-1; 7 positions agree with TRBD2. Germline V gives CDR1 WNHNN, CDR2 SYGVQD (reference sequence). The length of the CDR3 is 15 residues. With 0 bases clipped from V and 3 bases from J, the junction kept 3 bases outside the gene matches.

There are a few counts of this clonotype. The chain carries TRBV4-2 and TRBJ2-5; 14 positions match TRBD2. Germline V gene lookup returns CDR1 LGHNA and CDR2 YNFKEQ. V shed 4 bases, J shed 1 base, and the junction held 5 bases outside the gene matches. There are 17 residues in the CDR3. The CDR3 here is CASSRGLAGALQETQYF. CDR3 nucleotide sequence: TGTGCCAGCAGCCGGGGACTAGCGGGAGCTCTCCAAGAGACCCAGTACTTC.

The J gene is TRBJ2-7, the V gene TRBV10-3; possible D gene TRBD1, 6 bases. With 7 bases removed from V and 2 bases from J, the gap between germline ends came to 15 bases. Looked up from germline, CDR1 is ENHRY and CDR2 is SYGVKD. The CDR3 is made up of 14 amino acids. DNA for the CDR3: TGTGCCATCAAACACAGGGTAAACGCCTACGAGCAGTACTTC. It encodes CAIKHRVNAYEQYF.

This clonotype showed up just a few times. The chain carries TRBV29-1 and TRBJ1-1; D is perhaps TRBD1 (6 bases). V shed 1 base and J shed 1 base, with 13 bases lying between them. Germline V CDR1 and CDR2: SQVTM, ANQGSEA. The CDR3 runs to 15 residues. CDR3 amino acids: CSVEGASGANTEAFF. CDR3 DNA: TGCAGCGTTGAAGGTGCTTCGGGGGCGAACACTGAAGCTTTCTTT.

In this sample, this clonotype turned up a few times. J is TRBJ1-2 and V is TRBV5-6; 10 bases are shared with TRBD1. V was pared by 5 bases and J by 5 bases, with 3 bases of the junction left unmatched. Germline-derived CDR1 and CDR2 are SGHDT and YYEEEE. This CDR3 is built from 13 residues. The CDR3 DNA follows: TGTGCCAGCAGAACGGGACAGGGGTATGGCTACACCTTC. This encodes CASRTGQGYGYTF.

The genes are TRBV20-1 and TRBJ2-7; TRBD1 aligns across 7 bases. The CDR3 runs to 13 residues. The germline gives CDR1 DFQATT, CDR2 SNEGSKA (reference sequence). The V segment lost 3 bases and the J segment 2 bases; nucleotides outside the gene matches: 4. The CDR3 coding sequence is TGCAGTGCTAGCAGGGGGTGGGCCTACGAGCAGTACTTC. Protein product: CSASRGWAYEQYF.

This clonotype was picked up many times. The chain couples TRBV28 to TRBJ2-7, with TRBD2 matching 11 bases. The CDR3 extends over 20 amino acids. CDR1 MDHEN and CDR2 SYDVKM come from the germline V gene. J gave up 4 bases and V 3 bases, and 20 bases lay outside the gene matches. Here the CDR3 reads CASSFPIAGGPRSWGYEQYF. The DNA for the CDR3 is TGTGCCAGCAGTTTCCCCATAGCGGGAGGGCCCCGTAGTTGGGGATACGAGCAGTACTTC.

This clonotype was detected a few times. The chain couples TRBV3-1 to TRBJ2-7; the match to TRBD1 covers 8 bases. The CDR3 has 14 residues. Germline assignment: CDR1 LGHDT and CDR2 YNNKEL (reference sequence). V shed 5 bases, J shed 1 base, and the junction held 4 bases outside the gene matches. The CDR3 protein is CASSGDRRSYEQYF. The CDR3 nucleotides read TGTGCCAGCAGCGGGGACAGGAGGTCCTACGAGCAGTACTTC.

The genes are TRBV3-1 and TRBJ2-5; D perhaps matches TRBD1 (5 bases). The germline V and J ends were trimmed by 3 bases and 5 bases, with 22 bases remaining between them. Germline V gene lookup returns CDR1 LGHDT and CDR2 YNNKEL (reference sequence). This CDR3 has 17 amino acids. The CDR3 DNA follows: TGTGCCAGCAGCCAGAAGAGGACAAGGGTGATGGAGGAGACCCAGTACTTC. Translating gives CASSQKRTRVMEETQYF.

This clonotype has more than one count but fewer than ten. CDR3 nucleotide sequence: TGCAGTGCGCACCCCGGGACAGGGAATCGCAATGAGCAGTTCTTC. Encoded protein: CSAHPGTGNRNEQFF. The V gene is TRBV20-1, the J gene TRBJ2-1, with 9 nucleotides matching TRBD1. The CDR3 covers 15 residues. CDR1 DFQATT and CDR2 SNEGSKA come from the germline V gene (reference sequence). With V trimmed by 6 bases and J by 6 bases, 12 bases remained unmatched.

This clonotype was counted at least ten times. The chain carries TRBV4-1 and TRBJ1-1; D is possibly TRBD1 (5 bases). The V end was cut by 1 base, the J end by 3 bases, with 9 bases between. Germline V gives CDR1 MGHRA, CDR2 YSYEKL. This CDR3 has 14 amino acids. DNA for the CDR3: TGCGCCAGCAGCCAAGCGCAGGGCGACACTGAAGCTTTCTTT. Protein: CASSQAQGDTEAFF.

In its sample, this clonotype was seen a few times. The chain employs TRBV14 and TRBJ2-1; D tentatively reads TRBD1 or TRBD2 (5 bases each). Germline V lookup: CDR1 SGHDN, CDR2 FVKESK. CDR3 length: 15 amino acids. V lost 3 bases and J 7 bases, leaving 16 bases between the germline ends. CDR3 sequence: CASSHLRGRQNEQFF. The CDR3 DNA reads as TGTGCCAGCAGCCATCTCCGGGGCCGACAGAATGAGCAGTTCTTC.

The table lists this clonotype with a few counts. The chain recombines TRBV11-2 with TRBJ1-5; 7 bases are a match to TRBD1. Losses at the gene ends were 1 base for V and 4 bases for J; bases not matched to a gene: 7. This CDR3 has 16 residues. The germline CDR1 and CDR2 sequences are SGHAT and FQNNGV. The CDR3 DNA reads TGTGCCAGCAGCTTAGGGTCGAGCAGGGGGAATCAGCCCCAGCATTTT. As protein: CASSLGSSRGNQPQHF.

The J gene is TRBJ2-3, the V gene TRBV20-1; the match to TRBD1 covers 7 bases. V lost 4 bases and J lost 1; bases outside the gene matches: 5. Germline CDR1 reads DFQATT; CDR2 reads SNEGSKA (reference sequence). The CDR3 runs 14 residues. This chain's CDR3 is CSATGQGGTDTQYF. The DNA for the CDR3 is TGCAGTGCTACCGGGCAGGGGGGCACAGATACGCAGTATTTT.

This clonotype was detected a few times. The chain links TRBV12-3 or TRBV12-4 to TRBJ2-3, with a tentative D call TRBD1 (5 bases). This CDR3 comprises 14 residues. The germline V and J ends were trimmed by 4 bases and 2 bases, with 10 bases remaining between them. DNA of the CDR3: TGTGCCAGCAGTTCGGACGGACACACAGATACGCAGTATTTT. The encoded protein is CASSSDGHTDTQYF.

This clonotype was counted between two and nine times. V usage is TRBV28 and J usage is TRBJ2-2; D unclear. Trimming stripped 5 bases from V and 6 bases from J, with 19 bases between. The CDR3 covers 16 residues. CDR1 MDHEN and CDR2 SYDVKM come from the germline V gene. The CDR3, as DNA: TGTGCCAGCAGTCCCCCTCCGGGCAGTGCGTCCGGGGAGCTGTTTTTT. It translates to CASSPPPGSASGELFF. The full variable domain, with the rest looked up from reference TRBV28 and TRBJ2-2, is DVKVTQSSRYLVKRTGEKVFLECVQDMDHENMFWYRQDPGLGLRLIYFSYDVKMKEKGDIPEGYSVSREKKERFSLILESASTNQTSMYLCASSPPPGSASGELFFGEGSRLTVL.

This chain uses TRBV6-1 with TRBJ2-2; 9 nucleotides line up with TRBD1. CDR3 size: 16 residues. V lost 7 bases and J lost 3; bases outside the gene matches: 9. Germline values: CDR1 MNHNS, CDR2 SASEGT. DNA for the CDR3: TGTGCCAGCACCACCTACGGGACAGGGCACACCGGGGAGCTGTTTTTT. Its protein product is CASTTYGTGHTGELFF.

This clonotype has a handful of counts. The chain joins TRBV6-1 to TRBJ2-7, with a weak D call TRBD1 (5 bases). The V and J ends lost 7 bases and 3 bases respectively, with 16 bases between them. The CDR3 is 14 amino acids. Germline CDR1 reads MNHNS; CDR2 reads SASEGT. The CDR3 spells CASTPSDTNYEQYF. In DNA form, the CDR3 reads TGTGCCAGCACCCCCTCGGACACGAACTACGAGCAGTACTTC.